The 8 T cell receptor beta chains listed next were all sequenced from one sample in a study of Graves' ophthalmopathy and Graves' hyperthyroidism. Scientists amplified the TCR beta CDR3 regions from RNA transcripts. First-round RT-PCR relied on HTBI primers, and a second-round multiplex PCR came next. One entry per CDR3 protein results from TCRdb running MiXCR on the multiplex PCR reads. This table holds 500,000 to 700,000 distinct CDR3 sequences, 35% to 45% found once. Sequencing was carried out using peripheral blood or thyroid tissue (not recorded which). The receptors derive from an adult man with Graves' hyperthyroidism.

This clonotype has ten or more counts. This chain joins TRBV9 and TRBJ1-3, with a weak D call TRBD1 (5 bases). V lost 0 bases and J lost 0, with 19 bases in between. The CDR3 sequence is 19 residues long. CDR1 and CDR2 (germline): SGDLS, YYNGEE. CDR3 amino acids: CASSVVGEEVESSGNTIYF. CDR3 DNA sequence: TGTGCCAGCAGCGTAGTGGGGGAGGAAGTTGAGAGCTCTGGAAACACCATATATTTT.

This rearrangement joins TRBV2 to TRBJ1-6; 9 bases line up with TRBD1. The V and J ends lost 8 bases and 10 bases, in that order; junction bases with no gene match: 6. From germline, CDR1 is SNHLY and CDR2 FYNNEI. This CDR3 is 13 amino acids long. CDR3 nucleotide sequence: TGTGCCAGCCGGGACAGGGAAGGATCACCCCTCCACTTT. This sequence encodes CASRDREGSPLHF. The complete variable domain, with remaining parts taken from reference TRBV2 and TRBJ1-6, reads EPEVTQTPSHQVTQMGQEVILRCVPISNHLYFYWYRQILGQKVEFLVSFYNNEISEKSEIFDDQFSVERPDGSNFTLKIRSTKLEDSAMYFCASRDREGSPLHFGNGTRLTVT.

This chain uses TRBV15 with TRBJ2-5; maybe TRBD1 (5 bases). CDR3 length equals 12 residues. V gave up 4 bases and J gave up 5 bases, with 8 bases separating them. CDR1 LNHNV and CDR2 YYDKDF come from the germline V gene (reference sequence). CDR3 amino acids: CATSKTVETQYF. CDR3 in DNA: TGTGCCACCAGCAAGACAGTGGAGACCCAGTACTTC.

This clonotype was picked up a small number of times. This rearrangement joins TRBV29-1 to TRBJ1-1, with a possible D match to TRBD1 (5 bases). Germline lookup yields CDR1 SQVTM and CDR2 ANQGSEA. V lost 4 bases and J 11 bases, leaving 11 bases between the germline ends. This CDR3 contains 10 residues. DNA for the CDR3: TGCAGCGTTGCAGGGTCCTCGGCTTTCTTT. It specifies CSVAGSSAFF.

V gene TRBV7-9 combines with J gene TRBJ1-5; the D gene is possibly TRBD1 (5 bases). The CDR3 loop spans 16 amino acids. The germline V gene has CDR1 SEHNR and CDR2 FQNEAQ (reference sequence). The ends were cut back, 5 bases at V and 11 bases at J, with 25 bases in the middle. CDR3 protein: CASSALAGGYQETQHF. DNA of the CDR3: TGTGCCAGCAGCGCTTTAGCGGGGGGGTACCAAGAGACCCAGCATTTT.

This clonotype has only one observation. This chain links TRBV7-9 with TRBJ2-7; TRBD1 matches 11 bases. The length of the CDR3 is 15 residues. Trimming at V came to 5 bases and at J to 2 bases, leaving 5 bases not matched to a gene. Germline CDR1 is SEHNR and CDR2 is FQNEAQ (reference sequence). CDR3 loop: CASSQGQGATYEQYF. DNA for the CDR3: TGTGCCAGCAGCCAAGGACAGGGGGCCACCTACGAGCAGTACTTC.

The rearrangement joins TRBV10-3 to TRBJ1-6; D not certain. Germline CDR1 ENHRY, CDR2 SYGVKD. V lost 10 bases to trimming and J lost 6 bases, with 19 bases between them. The CDR3 loop spans 15 amino acids. CDR3 protein: CASSLVGVVNSPLHF. The CDR3 DNA is TGTGCCAGCAGCTTGGTTGGAGTGGTTAATTCACCCCTCCACTTT.

J is TRBJ2-7 and V is TRBV7-6; the D call may be TRBD1 or TRBD2 (5 bases each). V lost 4 bases and J lost 2, with 15 bases in between. Germline V gives CDR1 SGHVS, CDR2 FNYEAQ. The CDR3 totals 15 residues. As DNA, the CDR3 is TGTGCCAGCAGCTACGGGACCCTTATAACCTACGAGCAGTACTTC. It specifies CASSYGTLITYEQYF.